The rows below give T cell receptor beta chains drawn from one sample of a study of STAT5B mutations in CD4+ large granular lymphocyte leukemia. The method was immunoSEQ multiplex PCR; TCRdb's version includes in-frame clones alone and lacks a portion of them. Counted here are 25,000 to 35,000 clones, around 70% occurring once; the ten biggest clones make up roughly 0.3%. The sequenced sample consisted of CD4+ T cells from blood buffy coats. These receptors originate from a human donor in good health. The CDR3 runs from the conserved cysteine through the conserved F or W. Fields, in order: D gene, clone size, V gene, J gene, CDR3 protein, CDR3 DNA. A D gene is named only where the DNA matches it firmly. The size field is filled for only some rows; it gives once, few, many or a size class.

NA	NA	TRBV7-8	TRBJ2-5	CASSLGSQGFETQYF	TGTGCCAGCAGCTTAGGATCACAGGGATTCGAGACCCAGTACTTC
TRBD2	NA	TRBV7-9	TRBJ2-5	CASSGGLAGGGRETQYF	TGTGCCAGCAGTGGGGGACTAGCGGGAGGGGGGCGAGAGACCCAGTACTTC
TRBD2	NA	TRBV19	TRBJ2-5	CASSGLAGAQETQYF	TGTGCCAGTAGCGGGTTAGCGGGAGCCCAAGAGACCCAGTACTTC
TRBD1	NA	TRBV28	TRBJ1-3	CASSGGGNTIYF	TGTGCCAGCTCAGGGGGCGGAAACACCATATATTTT
NA	few	TRBV10-3	TRBJ1-2	CAISDPVQGRYGYTF	TGTGCCATCAGTGACCCGGTTCAGGGTCGGTATGGCTACACCTTC
NA	NA	TRBV7-8	TRBJ2-3	CASSRGGSTDTQYF	TGTGCCAGCAGCAGGGGGGGAAGCACAGATACGCAGTATTTT
TRBD1	NA	TRBV25-1	TRBJ1-2	CASSDPGTAYGYTF	TGTGCCAGCAGTGATCCCGGGACAGCCTATGGCTACACCTTC
TRBD2	few	TRBV10-1	TRBJ2-2	CASSAGGGGELFF	TGCGCCAGCAGTGCGGGAGGCGGCGGGGAGCTGTTTTTT
TRBD2	NA	TRBV11-2	TRBJ2-7	CASSYGLAGAYEQYF	TGTGCCAGCAGTTACGGACTAGCGGGAGCGTACGAGCAGTACTTC
TRBD2	NA	TRBV11-3	TRBJ2-1	CASSTRSGRAPWDEQFF	TGTGCCAGCAGCACGCGTAGCGGGAGGGCCCCGTGGGATGAGCAGTTCTTC
NA	NA	TRBV2	TRBJ1-2	CANSLDSYGYTF	TGTGCCAACTCACTGGACAGCTATGGCTACACCTTC
TRBD1	NA	TRBV19	TRBJ2-5	CASSWTGPETQYF	TGTGCCAGTAGTTGGACAGGGCCAGAGACCCAGTACTTC
NA	NA	TRBV7-9	TRBJ2-7	CASSLQITYEQYF	TGTGCCAGCAGCTTGCAGATCACCTACGAGCAGTACTTC
TRBD1	NA	TRBV19	TRBJ1-4	CASSTRTGENEKLFF	TGTGCCAGTAGTACCCGGACAGGGGAGAATGAAAAACTGTTTTTT
NA	NA	TRBV18	TRBJ2-3	CASSPTTDTQYF	TGTGCCAGCTCACCAACCACAGATACGCAGTATTTT
NA	NA	TRBV29-1	TRBJ2-3	CSHKAGIGTDTQYF	TGCAGCCATAAAGCAGGGATCGGCACAGATACGCAGTATTTT
NA	NA	TRBV18	TRBJ1-2	CASSPQGGEYGYTF	TGTGCCAGCTCACCCCAAGGGGGTGAGTATGGCTACACCTTC
NA	NA	TRBV14	TRBJ2-3	CASSRRRVTSTDTQYF	TGTGCCAGCAGCCGGCGGAGGGTAACTAGCACAGATACGCAGTATTTT
NA	NA	TRBV6-1	TRBJ2-7	CASSEFVVLYEQYF	TGTGCCAGCAGTGAGTTCGTAGTTCTCTACGAGCAGTACTTC
NA	NA	TRBV4-2	TRBJ2-3	CASSREPGDTSTDTQYF	TGTGCCAGCAGCCGAGAACCGGGAGATACTAGCACAGATACGCAGTATTTT
TRBD2	NA	TRBV4-1	TRBJ2-3	CASSRGLATDTQYF	TGCGCCAGCAGCCGCGGACTAGCAACAGATACGCAGTATTTT
TRBD1	once	TRBV18	TRBJ1-4	CASSRQGIATNEKLFF	TGTGCCAGCTCGAGACAGGGCATTGCAACTAATGAAAAACTGTTTTTT